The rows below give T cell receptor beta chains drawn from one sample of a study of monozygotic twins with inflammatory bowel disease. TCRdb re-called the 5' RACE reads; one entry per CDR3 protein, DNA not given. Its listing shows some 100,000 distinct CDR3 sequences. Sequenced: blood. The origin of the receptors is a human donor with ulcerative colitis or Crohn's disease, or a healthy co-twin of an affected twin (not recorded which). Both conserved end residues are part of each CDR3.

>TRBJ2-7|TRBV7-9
CASSPWTGEQDEQYF
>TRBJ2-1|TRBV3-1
CASSQEAGVGGEQFF
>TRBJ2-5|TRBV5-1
CASSPSGLAETQYF
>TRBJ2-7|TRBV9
CTSSVGVGTDEQYF
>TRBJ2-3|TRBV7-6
CASSFKGSTDTQYF
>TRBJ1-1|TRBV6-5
CASSTIGGTEAFF
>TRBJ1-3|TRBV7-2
CASSPTGTGNTIYF
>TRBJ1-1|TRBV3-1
CASSWSGNTEAFF
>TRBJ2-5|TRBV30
CAWKVGRGKETQYF
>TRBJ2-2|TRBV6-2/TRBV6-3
CASSYWGAPIAGPNTGELFF
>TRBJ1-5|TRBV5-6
CASSSVSLNQPQHF
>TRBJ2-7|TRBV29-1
CSVEDLSTPGGEQYF
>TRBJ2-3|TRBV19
CASSTGSLVDTQYF
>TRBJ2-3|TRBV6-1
CASSENLADTQYF
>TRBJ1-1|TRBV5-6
CASSLPRNTEAFF
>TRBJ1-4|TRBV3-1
CASSPEYGTANEKLFF
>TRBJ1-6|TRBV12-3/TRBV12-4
CASSSTGITPLHF
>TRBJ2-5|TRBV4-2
CASSQDTWETQYF
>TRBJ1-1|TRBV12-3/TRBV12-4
CASSFQTGRNTEAFF
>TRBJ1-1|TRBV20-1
CSANPPGPRAEAFF
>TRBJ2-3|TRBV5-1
CASSRNTDTQYF
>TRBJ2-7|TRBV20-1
CSARGPGAALYEQYF
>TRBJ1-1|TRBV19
CASRGLLNTEAFF
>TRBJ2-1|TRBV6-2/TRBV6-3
CASRITSGANNEQFF
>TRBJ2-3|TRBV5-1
CASSLVMGDGTDTQYF
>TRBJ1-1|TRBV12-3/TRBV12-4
CASSLARRPTEAFF
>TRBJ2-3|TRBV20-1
CSARERGRYTDTQYF
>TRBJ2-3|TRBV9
CASSFGTSGSLDTQYF
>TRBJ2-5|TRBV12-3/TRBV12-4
CASSHPGSQETQYF
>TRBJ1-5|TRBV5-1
CASSLGQDGSNQPQHF
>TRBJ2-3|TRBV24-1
CATSDLGEQASDTQYF
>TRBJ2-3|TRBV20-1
CSARVEGGRRDTQYF
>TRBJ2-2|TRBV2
CASNRDRRNTGELFF
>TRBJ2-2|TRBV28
CASSYGRREVNTGELFF
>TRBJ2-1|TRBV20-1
CSARAGPLAGDGYYNEQFF
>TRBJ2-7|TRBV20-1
CSAARPGTVDLGQYF
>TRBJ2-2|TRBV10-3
CAISDLQSGSTGELFF
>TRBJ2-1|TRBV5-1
CASSPVGAGGYNEQFF
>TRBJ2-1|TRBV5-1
CASSLARGLAANEQFF
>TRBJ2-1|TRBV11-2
CASSFYPSASGTYNEQFF
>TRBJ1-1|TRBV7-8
CASSSRNRGRSTEAFF
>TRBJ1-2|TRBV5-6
CASSWGQGDGYTF
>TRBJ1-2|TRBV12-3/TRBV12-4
CASSFPGLGNYGYTF
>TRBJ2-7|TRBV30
CAGSRGLAGGLYEQYF
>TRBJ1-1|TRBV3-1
CASSQSQGLNTEAFF
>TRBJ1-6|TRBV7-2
CASAQVINSPLHF
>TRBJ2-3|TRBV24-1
CATSPTSGGQDTQYF
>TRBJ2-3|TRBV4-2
CASSQDGAGGKADTQYF
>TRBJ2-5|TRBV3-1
CASSATGGVETQYF